Presented here are 6 T cell receptor beta chains from one specimen sequenced in a study of CD8+CD57+ T cells in acquired aplastic anemia (dated by TCRdb to 2016 to 2018). This sample was sequenced with an Illumina HiSeq 2000. TCR beta VDJ combination and CDR3 sequence profiling used genomic DNA as the template. TCRdb's own reprocessing of the public reads used fastp at Q25 and MiXCR and kept productive beta chains. Rows matching on CDR3 protein sequence are summarized as one entry with the most common DNA and genes. For this sample the table gives 130,000 or so distinct CDR3 sequences, of which roughly 40% were detected only once. Jointly, the top ten make up 8.4% of the sample. The specimen sequenced was sorted CD4+, CD8+, or CD8+CD57+ T cells (not recorded which) from PBMCs. These TCRs come from a human donor in good health, serving as a control.

At least ten counts were recorded for this clonotype. V is TRBV4-2 and J is TRBJ1-2; no definite D call. Germline V gene sequence: CDR1 LGHNA, CDR2 YNFKEQ. This CDR3 contains 17 residues. V was clipped by 4 bases and J by 3 bases, with 21 bases between them. CDR3 bases: TGTGCCAGCAGCCTAGAAAACAGAAGACGGGATTACTATGGCTACACCTTC. Translated: CASSLENRRRDYYGYTF.

This clonotype has at least ten counts. The V call is TRBV12-3 or TRBV12-4, the J call TRBJ1-6; 9 bases are shared with TRBD1. The V gene end was trimmed by 5 bases and the J gene end by 14 bases; junction bases not matched to a gene: 7. This CDR3 is built from 13 residues. CDR3 bases: TGTGCCAGCAGTAGCAAGGGACAGGGCACCCTCCACTTT. Its translation is CASSSKGQGTLHF.

This clonotype was seen more than once but under ten times. V usage is TRBV5-1 and J usage is TRBJ1-4; TRBD1 matches 7 bases. J lost 7 bases, V lost 1 base, and 4 bases had no gene match. In germline, CDR1 is SGHRS, CDR2 YFSETQ. The CDR3 loop spans 14 amino acids. CDR3 in amino acids: CASSLLAGGEKLFF. The CDR3 nucleotides are TGCGCCAGCAGCTTGCTGGCAGGGGGTGAAAAACTGTTTTTT.

For this clonotype: A read error may account for a junction end that differs from germline. J is TRBJ2-2 and V is TRBV19, with 11 bases fitting TRBD2. Germline values: CDR1 LNHDA, CDR2 SQIVND (reference sequence). This CDR3 is built from 16 residues. CDR3 sequence (DNA): TGTGCCAGCAGTAGAGGCGGGACTAGCGGTACCGGGAGGCTGTTTTTT. Its protein is CASSRGGTSGTGRLFF.

This chain connects TRBV2 to TRBJ2-2; 7 nucleotides match TRBD1. Germline V CDR1 and CDR2: SNHLY, FYNNEI. This CDR3 has 14 residues. The ends lost 6 bases at V and 3 bases at J; junction bases unmatched: 4. The CDR3 DNA is TGTGCCAGCAGATTCACAGGGGACACCGGGGAGCTGTTTTTT. Translation: CASRFTGDTGELFF. The full variable domain, completed using reference TRBV2 and TRBJ2-2, is EPEVTQTPSHQVTQMGQEVILRCVPISNHLYFYWYRQILGQKVEFLVSFYNNEISEKSEIFDDQFSVERPDGSNFTLKIRSTKLEDSAMYFCASRFTGDTGELFFGEGSRLTVL.

A note on this clonotype: Since the CDR3 does not end with the conserved phenylalanine or tryptophan, this likely comes from a read error. The chain has TRBV2 and TRBJ1-2, with D possibly being TRBD1 (6 bases). The ends were cut back, 4 bases at V and 5 bases at J, with 8 bases in the middle. Germline CDR1 reads SNHLY; CDR2 reads FYNNEI. CDR3 length: 12 residues. CDR3 sequence (DNA): TGTGCCAGCAGTGTCACAGGGTATGGCTACACCCTC. Translating it yields CASSVTGYGYTL.